The 15 T cell receptor beta chains listed next were all sequenced from one sample in a study of blood T cell repertoires in COVID-19. Sequenced by immunoSEQ multiplex PCR; TCRdb stores in-frame clones only, minus some. The repertoire holds approximately 170,000 clones, with roughly four fifths as singletons. Sequencing was performed on peripheral blood. Receptor source: a woman between 50 and 59 years old with acute or convalescent COVID-19.

J is TRBJ1-2 and V is TRBV3-1 (or the pseudogene TRBV3-2); TRBD1 is a possible D gene (5 bases). The CDR3 has 14 amino acids. V lost 1 base and J lost 5, with 11 bases in between. Germline V gene data show CDR1 as LGHDT and CDR2 as YNNKEL (reference sequence). The chain's CDR3 is CASSQGGPRYGYTF. CDR3 nucleotides: TGTGCCAGCAGCCAAGGGGGCCCTAGGTATGGCTACACCTTC.

V usage is TRBV6-1 and J usage is TRBJ1-3, with D perhaps TRBD1 (5 bases). The V and J ends lost 0 bases and 4 bases respectively, with 10 bases between them. The CDR3 totals 15 residues. Germline CDR1 reads MNHNS; CDR2 reads SASEGT. The CDR3: CASSEAGGAGNTIYF. Here the CDR3 DNA reads TGTGCCAGCAGTGAAGCGGGAGGGGCAGGAAACACCATATATTTT.

The V and J genes are TRBV5-8 and TRBJ1-4; maybe TRBD1 (5 bases). The V end lost 5 bases, the J end lost 1 base, and 15 bases lay between the germline ends. Germline V gene data show CDR1 as SGHTS and CDR2 as YDEGEE. The CDR3 spans 16 residues. CDR3 nucleotide sequence: TGTGCCAGCAGGCGGGGCAGGGTGATAACTAATGAAAAACTGTTTTTT. Translation gives CASRRGRVITNEKLFF.

The rearrangement uses TRBV4-1 and TRBJ2-7; D remains unclear. The germline CDR1 and CDR2 sequences are MGHRA and YSYEKL. This CDR3 is built from 15 residues. Trimming stripped 1 base from V and 0 bases from J, with 10 bases between. CDR3 bases: TGCGCCAGCAGCCAAGCGCCGACAACCTCCTACGAGCAGTACTTC. Protein sequence: CASSQAPTTSYEQYF.

This clone was counted only a few times. Mismatch with germline at one junction end may stem from a read error. J is TRBJ1-5 and V is TRBV4-3, with TRBD1 matching over 8 bases. The germline gives CDR1 LGHNA, CDR2 YSLEER. The CDR3 has 15 residues. The DNA for the CDR3 is TGCGCCAGCAGCAAAGACAGGGGACCGAATCAGCCCCAGCATTTT. Translated, it gives CASSKDRGPNQPQHF.

There are a few counts of this clone. The chain combines TRBV2 with TRBJ1-2, with no clear D. Germline assignment: CDR1 SNHLY and CDR2 FYNNEI. The CDR3 extends over 14 amino acids. The V end lost 7 bases, the J end lost 2 bases, and 14 bases lay between the germline ends. The CDR3 region has the DNA TGTGCCAGCAAGCCGGCCGGGAACAACTATGGCTACACCTTC. As protein: CASKPAGNNYGYTF.

This CDR3 is CASSRQGNQPQHF. The CDR3 bases are TGTGCCAGCTCCCGGCAGGGGAATCAGCCCCAGCATTTT. The rearrangement links TRBV18 to TRBJ1-5; TRBD1 might be the D (6 bases). There are 13 residues in the CDR3. The ends were cut back, 6 bases at V and 4 bases at J, with 10 bases in the middle. The germline CDR1 and CDR2 sequences are KGHSH and LQKENI.

This clone was seen many times. The V call is TRBV27, the J call TRBJ1-5; D gene ambiguous. The CDR3 loop spans 13 amino acids. The V gene lost 3 bases and the J gene lost 5 bases, with 8 bases spanning the gap. Germline V CDR1 and CDR2: MNHEY, SMNVEV (reference sequence). The CDR3 sequence is CASSFGIYQPQHF. As DNA, the CDR3 is TGTGCCAGCAGTTTTGGCATCTATCAGCCCCAGCATTTT.

The V and J genes are TRBV5-6 and TRBJ1-6; TRBD1 agrees at 9 bases. Germline trimming cut 4 bases from V and 8 bases from J; bases unmatched to any gene: 13. CDR1 and CDR2 from the germline V gene are SGHDT and YYEEEE. The CDR3 extends over 17 amino acids. CDR3 amino acids: CASSQLPRDREYSPLHF. The DNA for the CDR3 is TGTGCCAGCAGCCAATTACCCCGGGACAGGGAATATTCACCCCTCCACTTT.

This clone occurred once. This rearrangement joins TRBV9 to TRBJ2-7; the D gene is possibly TRBD1 (6 bases). CDR1 is SGDLS and CDR2 is YYNGEE in the germline V gene. The CDR3 extends over 15 amino acids. Trimming removed 0 bases at V and 2 bases at J, with 12 bases between. The CDR3 sequence is CASSVEGVWTYEQYF. DNA of the CDR3: TGTGCCAGCAGCGTAGAGGGGGTCTGGACCTACGAGCAGTACTTC.

The chain has TRBV6-1 and TRBJ2-2; D is unresolved. V lost 2 bases and J 4 bases, leaving 11 bases between the germline ends. The CDR3 runs to 15 residues. Germline CDR1 is MNHNS and CDR2 is SASEGT. The CDR3 sequence is CASSELQRSTGELFF. The CDR3 DNA is TGTGCCAGCAGTGAATTGCAGCGAAGCACCGGGGAGCTGTTTTTT.

There are a few counts of this clone. The rearrangement uses TRBV30 and TRBJ2-2; 12 bases map to TRBD2. Looked up from germline, CDR1 is GTSNPN and CDR2 is SVGIG (reference sequence). The CDR3 contains 15 residues. J lost 3 bases, V lost 8 bases, and 7 bases had no gene match. The CDR3 DNA reads TGTGCCAGCACTAGCGGGAGGCGTTACACCGGGGAGCTGTTTTTT. Its protein is CASTSGRRYTGELFF. The full variable domain, its missing parts supplied by reference TRBV30 and TRBJ2-2, is SQTIHQWPATLVQPVGSPLSLECTVEGTSNPNLYWYRQAAGRGLQLLFYSVGIGQISSEVPQNLSASRPQDRQFILSSKKLLLSDSGFYLCASTSGRRYTGELFFGEGSRLTVL.

The sample holds a few counts of this clone. This chain joins TRBV6-2 or TRBV6-3 and TRBJ1-2, with 8 positions matching TRBD1. The CDR3 contains 17 residues. Trimming removed 2 bases from V and 2 bases from J; junction bases left unmatched: 10. The germline V gene has CDR1 MNHEY and CDR2 SVGEGT. In DNA, the CDR3 is TGTGCCAGCAGTTACCCGCCAGGACAGGGAGGAAACTATGGCTACACCTTC. Translating gives CASSYPPGQGGNYGYTF.

The rearrangement links TRBV4-2 to TRBJ2-7, with 8 bases identical to TRBD2. The length of the CDR3 is 17 residues. Trimming took 3 bases from V and 4 from J; bases not matched to a gene: 14. CDR1 and CDR2 (germline): LGHNA, YNFKEQ. The CDR3 spells CASSHRRAGGVIYEQYF. CDR3 DNA: TGTGCCAGCAGCCATCGAAGGGCGGGGGGAGTGATATACGAGCAGTACTTC.

The V call is TRBV9, the J call TRBJ2-3; 9 bases line up with TRBD2. Germline V gene sequence: CDR1 SGDLS, CDR2 YYNGEE. V shed 4 bases and J 1 base; nucleotides not matched to a gene: 7. The CDR3 has 16 residues. CDR3 DNA sequence: TGTGCCAGCAGCCCCCGCGGGGGGGCGGGCACAGATACGCAGTATTTT. Protein product: CASSPRGGAGTDTQYF. Variable domain in full (rest from reference TRBV9 and TRBJ2-3): DSGVTQTPKHLITATGQRVTLRCSPRSGDLSVYWYQQSLDQGLQFLIQYYNGEERAKGNILERFSAQQFPDLHSELNLSSLELGDSALYFCASSPRGGAGTDTQYFGPGTRLTVL.